The T cell receptor (beta chain) described here comes from a study of response to subunit inactivated influenza vaccine. The study, taken as a whole, reports: Each seasonal influenza vaccination recruits few new T cells, the authors suggested.

TCRdb independently ran MiXCR on the RT-PCR reads; one entry per CDR3 protein. The sample has about 620,000 distinct CDR3 sequences; around 11% are singletons. Of note for this clonotype: As yet, its antigen is unknown.

This CDR3 is 16 amino acids long. Trimming removed 1 base at V and 4 bases at J, with 14 bases between. Per the germline V gene, CDR1 is SGHDN and CDR2 is FVKESK. V and J are TRBV14 and TRBJ2-1, with no clear D. The sequences come from PBMCs from blood, collected on the day of vaccination. The TCR originated in a man between 45 and 60 years old who received an inactivated influenza vaccine. The chain's CDR3 is CASSQGAALRYNEQFF. The CDR3, as DNA: TGTGCCAGCAGCCAAGGGGCAGCCTTAAGGTACAATGAGCAGTTCTTC.